The T cell receptor (beta chain) described here comes from a study of cytomegalovirus exposure and HLA in healthy donors (dated by TCRdb to about 2017). About the study as a whole: In an earlier analysis of roughly 590 of the donors, around 300 Gb of sequence data and approximately 120 million unique TCR beta sequences from some 170 million T cells were reported. The genetic ancestry cluster associated with self-reported Caucasian donors included 65% to 90% of the 398 genotyped donors. Among under 450 genotyped donors of the cohort, an average of around 240,000 unique TCR beta nucleotide sequences were sequenced per donor, roughly 20% of them non-productive. A later genetic analysis took genome-wide SNP genotypes for about 55% of the 666 donors and used that subset as a discovery cohort. To predict cytomegalovirus infection status, the study combined high-throughput TCR immunosequencing, statistical association of individual TCRs with disease status, and machine learning. Because of strong linkage in the cohort, roughly 5 DR-DQ haplotypes were treated as single units for association and clustering. Alongside the repertoire data, information on donor age, sex, ethnicity and CMV serostatus was compiled. In a later analysis, previously published TCR beta repertoires from about 670 donors were re-analyzed and high-resolution HLA genotyping was added so that TCR occurrence patterns could be studied. An earlier analysis of roughly 580 of the donors used high-throughput TCR beta sequencing to judge whether each TCR beta V gene segment behaved as functional or pseudogenic. Besides the first cohort of around 670 subjects, a separate validation cohort made up of 120 different subjects was used. An early release covering roughly 600 HLA-typed donors comprised about 310 gigabases of sequencing data and tens of millions of unique TCR sequences. Using immunosequencing, the study profiled T cell repertoires from about 650 subjects and related those repertoires to cytomegalovirus serostatus. All discovery cohort repertoires had been generated on a single sequencing platform. In the later analysis, no new phenotypic data were used to find candidate immune exposures; instead, reliance was placed on TCR beta sequences and their occurrence across donors. The aim of the study was to test whether cataloging public T cell receptors could identify signatures of past pathogen exposure. The number of typed donors differed by locus: about 620-640 for A, B, C, DRB1 and DQB1; 500 to 550 for DQA1; 606 for DPA1; and about 450 for DPB1. HLA typing covered class I and class II loci at four-digit resolution.

CDR1 SQVTM and CDR2 ANQGSEA are derived from the germline V gene. Taken from cysteine to phenylalanine, the CDR3 has 15 residues. Left in the record is the CDR3 DNA by itself, 45 bases read in frame from the first base. V is cut by 1 base and J by 0 bases, and the space between the germline ends is 10 bases. The paper as a whole reports these results and caveats: The 87-base-pair reads could not distinguish some IMGT-functional V segments, including TRBV6-2 and TRBV6-3, so those segments were excluded. At a false discovery rate of 0.05, a later analysis linked some 18,000 TCR beta sequences to specific HLA alleles. The sequencing pipeline was judged likely to have produced a cluster of highly shared sequence variants as a technical artifact. CMV serostatus was the only immune exposure information available for the cohort. In a later analysis, TCR association rates were found to vary across HLA loci, with the most associated TCRs seen for DRB1 alleles and the fewest for HLA-C alleles. HLA typing was unavailable for some donors at each locus, so association tests used only the typed subset. In a later analysis, several top co-occurrence clusters were reported to appear linked to parvovirus B19, influenza, CMV and Epstein-Barr virus. This cohort had only TCR beta chains sequenced, and the lack of alpha or paired-chain data limited which features could be detected. Strong co-occurrence of HLA alleles, especially DR and DQ, made assigning TCR associations to individual alleles difficult. Most CMV-associated TCR beta chains appeared to be HLA-restricted in a later analysis, and the HLA associations seemed to be driven largely by CMV exposure. According to a later genetic analysis, donors in an Asian-associated ancestry cluster had fewer N-insertions in productive TCRs than the approximately 670-donor mean. An association between a missense DCLRE1C variant and V-gene and J-gene trimming of TCR beta chains was found in a later genetic analysis and replicated in an independent cohort. In an earlier analysis of some 500 of the donors, most TCR beta V segments were observed in productive rearrangements about 87% or about 30% of the time, broadly matching IMGT annotations. In vitro tests confirmed that three of the cytomegalovirus-associated TCR beta chains recognize cytomegalovirus antigens. Linkage disequilibrium might explain the correlated functional status among segregating V segments, but an unknown experimental factor could not be ruled out. Across donors, most TCR sequences were observed very rarely, whereas some public TCRs were present in many individuals. In the study, 150 to 200 TCR beta chains were listed as associated with cytomegalovirus. The authors suggested that the approach could potentially be extended to other disease states and immunological phenotypes. A further reported finding was that TCR beta sequences accurately predicted the HLA-A and HLA-B alleles for most subjects in the first cohort. Presence/absence analyses assumed roughly uniform sequencing depth across donors, an assumption that may not hold. The classifier was reported to diagnose cytomegalovirus status with high specificity and sensitivity in both the original and validation cohorts. The earlier analysis of some 540 of the donors excluded 15 to 20 rarely observed V segments, including chromosome 9 orphons, because counts were too low. Compared with equally common non-associated chains, HLA-associated TCR beta chains in a later analysis were more clonally expanded and had lower generation probabilities.

Receptor libraries were prepared by the immunoSEQ multiplex PCR assay. The multiplex PCR relied on a mix of 60 forward primers for TCR Vbeta segments and 13 reverse primers for TCR Jbeta segments. The CDR3 region of rearranged TCR beta genes was amplified from genomic DNA with a multiplex PCR assay. Amplified TCR beta libraries were sequenced as 87-base-pair reads on the Illumina HiSeq System. For the original study's pipeline: Across the roughly 670 repertoires, a later analysis counted roughly 77 million unique TCR beta chains, around 10 million of which were shared by at least two donors. To remove PCR and sequencing errors, raw reads were error-corrected and collapsed into unique sequences using a nearest-neighbor algorithm that merged closely related sequences. CDR3 sequences were aligned to IMGT reference sequences to assign V, D and J gene segments. For a sequence to be retained, a match of at least six nucleotides was required to both a V gene segment and a J gene segment. Rearrangements were called productive when the CDR3 lacked stop codons and stayed in frame with V and J; all others were non-productive. CDR3 was defined by IMGT convention, running from the second conserved V-encoded cysteine to the conserved J-encoded phenylalanine. Sequences without an unambiguous match to a single V gene segment were excluded from the earlier analysis of approximately 560 of the donors. In an earlier analysis of a few hundred of the donors, a V segment was called functional when productive rearrangements were above 56.7%, and segregating when the standard deviation between donors exceeded 5%. A statistical classification framework was built to diagnose cytomegalovirus status from the catalog of TCR beta chain sequences. A later analysis assigned V and J genes by comparing TCR nucleotide sequences with IMGT/GENE-DB human TR gene sequences. Using the TCRdist pipeline, a later analysis assigned CDR3 sequences along with most-parsimonious VDJ recombination scenarios. A later analysis defined each TCR beta chain by its CDR3 amino acid sequence plus V-gene family, and excluded reads lacking a unique V-gene family. As a way to deal with suspected cross-contamination and a sequencing artifact, a later analysis dropped approximately 570 nucleotide sequences that were highly shared and had low generation probability. In a later analysis, a clonal expansion index for each public chain was calculated from normalized within-repertoire ranks of inferred template counts. In a later analysis, generation probabilities were computed with a VDJ recombination model fitted to out-of-frame rearrangements, and the resulting probabilities were checked against IGoR. Hypergeometric tests were used in a later analysis to score TCR-TCR, TCR-HLA and TCR-CMV co-occurrence, with a repertoire-size bias correction applied to the TCR pairs. To estimate false discovery rates, a later analysis permuted the HLA or CMV assignments 20 times. In a later analysis, co-occurring TCRs were grouped using DBSCAN, with TCRdist sequence similarity added in when clustering inside HLA-allele-positive subsets. Repertoires with fewer than 30,000 or more than 120,000 public chains were left out of co-occurrence clustering, as were about five repertoires with anomalous nucleotide sharing. TCRdb mirrors the immuneACCESS table, restricted to in-frame sequences. Some clones are absent from its copies; in checked studies, under half trace to an unresolved V gene, and the reason for the others is unknown. Clone size and the V and J calls come from that table; the DNA yielded D and trimming. This sample is represented by about 150,000 clones; 60% to 85% of them were singletons. Approximately 13% of the sample belongs to the ten largest clones.

With respect to this clone: Its cognate antigen has yet to be identified. Base qualities were left out, and no much larger clone turns up one base away.

In total, roughly 670 healthy bone marrow donors made up the cohort. All cohort members were sampled while nominally healthy, although unrecorded immune exposures were likely present. The donor tested CMV seropositive, placing the donor among the 250 to 300 seropositive members of the cohort. Each donor provided a peripheral blood sample, and peripheral blood mononuclear cells were used for TCR beta sequencing. Genomic DNA extraction from the blood cell samples was performed with the Qiagen DNeasy Blood Extraction Kit. The chain joins TRBV29-1 to TRBJ2-1; TRBD2 is a possible D gene, resting on 7 matching bases. Specimen: PBMCs. The receptor comes from a man aged 35-49 years in good health and CMV-seropositive. The nucleotide sequence reads TGCAGCGTTGAAGGGGGGGGCAGCTCCTACAATGAGCAGTTCTTC. Translated, it reads CSVEGGGSSYNEQFF.